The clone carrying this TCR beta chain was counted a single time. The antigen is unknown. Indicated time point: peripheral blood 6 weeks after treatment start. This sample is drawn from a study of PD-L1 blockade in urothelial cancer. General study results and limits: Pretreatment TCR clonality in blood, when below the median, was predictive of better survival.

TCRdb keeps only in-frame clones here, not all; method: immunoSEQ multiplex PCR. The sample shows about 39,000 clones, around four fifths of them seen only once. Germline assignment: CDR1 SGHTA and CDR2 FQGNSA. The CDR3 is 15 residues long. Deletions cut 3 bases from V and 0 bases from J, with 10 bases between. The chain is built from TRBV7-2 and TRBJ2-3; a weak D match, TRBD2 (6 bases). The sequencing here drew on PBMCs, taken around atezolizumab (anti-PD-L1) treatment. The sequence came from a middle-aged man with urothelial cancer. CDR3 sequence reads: CASSFSGTSTDTQYF. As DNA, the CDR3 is TGTGCCAGCAGCTTTAGCGGAACTAGCACAGATACGCAGTATTTT.